Each of the 11 T cell receptor beta chains below was sequenced from the same sample in a study of T cell responses to AZD1222 COVID-19 vaccine. TCRdb's copy holds only in-frame clones and misses some; the assay was immunoSEQ multiplex PCR. The data contain 200,000 or so clones, approximately 91% of them singletons. The specimen was peripheral blood, collected on day 0 of AZD1222 vaccination. These receptors were obtained from an adult in good health.

This clone has a single count. The chain employs TRBV2 and TRBJ1-3; maybe TRBD1 (5 bases). CDR1 is SNHLY, CDR2 FYNNEI, per germline. The CDR3 totals 13 residues. Trimming stripped 8 bases from V and 2 bases from J, with 10 bases between. This CDR3 reads CASPSGAGNTIYF. CDR3 DNA sequence: TGTGCCAGCCCGTCGGGGGCTGGAAACACCATATATTTT.

This sequence joins TRBV21-1 and TRBJ2-1; the tabulated D call, TRBD2, remains unverified against the DNA. TRBV21-1 is reported as a pseudogene. CDR3 length: 17 residues. The CDR3 region has the DNA TGTGCCAGCAGCAGTCGCGAGGCGGGCGGAAATGGGGATGAGCAGTTCTTC. This gives the protein CASSSREAGGNGDEQFF.

J is TRBJ1-2 and V is TRBV6-1, with D possibly being TRBD1 (6 bases). CDR3 length: 13 amino acids. V lost 2 bases to trimming and J lost 5 bases, with 9 bases between them. Germline CDR1 and CDR2: MNHNS and SASEGT. In nucleotides, the CDR3 is TGTGCCAGCAGTGAAACAGGGTGGTATGGCTACACCTTC. Its translation is CASSETGWYGYTF.

V and J are TRBV27 and TRBJ1-5; no reliable D call. Germline values: CDR1 MNHEY, CDR2 SMNVEV (reference sequence). The CDR3 length is 15 residues. V lost 0 bases and J lost 5, with 11 bases in between. This CDR3 reads CASSLSIGRHQPQHF. The CDR3 DNA reads as TGTGCCAGCAGTTTATCTATTGGGCGGCATCAGCCCCAGCATTTT.

This sequence joins TRBV13 and TRBJ2-2, with a possible D match to TRBD1 (6 bases). CDR3 length: 16 amino acids. With 2 bases removed from V and 4 bases from J, the gap between germline ends came to 14 bases. Germline lookup yields CDR1 PRHDT and CDR2 FYEKMQ (reference sequence). The CDR3 DNA follows: TGTGCCAGCAGCTTATCACAGGGATCGCGCACCGGGGAGCTGTTTTTT. This codes for CASSLSQGSRTGELFF.

Here the CDR3 reads CASSHLGQGDNEQFF. CDR3 in DNA: TGTGCCAGCTCACACCTGGGACAGGGAGACAATGAGCAGTTCTTC. The chain recombines TRBV18 with TRBJ2-1, with TRBD1 matching over 9 bases. V was clipped by 4 bases and J by 5 bases; unmatched bases: 6. This CDR3 is built from 15 residues. Germline assignment: CDR1 KGHSH and CDR2 LQKENI.

This clone has just one count. CDR3 sequence reads: CASSPRGAGGPQETQYF. The CDR3 DNA sequence: TGTGCCAGCAGCCCCCGGGGAGCGGGAGGCCCCCAAGAGACCCAGTACTTC. V gene TRBV7-2 combines with J gene TRBJ2-5, with 9 bases fitting TRBD2. Germline-derived CDR1 and CDR2 are SGHTA and FQGNSA. J was trimmed by 1 base and V by 5 bases; bases with no gene match: 11. This CDR3 contains 17 residues.

The chain combines TRBV4-2 with TRBJ2-5; TRBD2 matches at 15 bases. V gave up 3 bases and J gave up 7 bases; unmatched junction bases: 15. Germline loops: CDR1 LGHNA, CDR2 YNFKEQ. CDR3 size: 19 residues. The CDR3: CASSQQNTGLAGGLGTQYF. The CDR3 bases are TGTGCCAGCAGCCAGCAAAATACAGGACTAGCGGGAGGGCTAGGGACCCAGTACTTC.

The CDR3 loop is CASGAIYNEQFF. CDR3 nucleotides: TGTGCCAGCGGAGCTATTTACAATGAGCAGTTCTTC. V gene TRBV7-9 combines with J gene TRBJ2-1; D not resolved. Per the germline V gene, CDR1 is SEHNR and CDR2 is FQNEAQ (reference sequence). The CDR3 totals 12 residues. Trimming took 8 bases from V and 4 from J, leaving 9 bases between them.

The chain employs TRBV7-2 and TRBJ1-2, with D tentatively TRBD1 (6 bases). Germline V CDR1 and CDR2: SGHTA, FQGNSA. CDR3 length: 17 amino acids. V lost 5 bases and J lost 4, with 23 bases in between. The CDR3 spells CASSRPLAGAAPYGYTF. The CDR3 DNA sequence: TGTGCCAGCAGCCGCCCCTTGGCGGGGGCAGCCCCCTATGGCTACACCTTC.

The V call is TRBV28, the J call TRBJ1-6; 7 nucleotides align to TRBD1. Germline CDR1 MDHEN, CDR2 SYDVKM. Trimming took 8 bases from V and 4 from J; bases not matched to a gene: 2. This CDR3 has 13 amino acids. CDR3 region: CASRGQYNSPLHF. In DNA form, the CDR3 reads TGTGCCAGCCGGGGACAGTATAATTCACCCCTCCACTTT.